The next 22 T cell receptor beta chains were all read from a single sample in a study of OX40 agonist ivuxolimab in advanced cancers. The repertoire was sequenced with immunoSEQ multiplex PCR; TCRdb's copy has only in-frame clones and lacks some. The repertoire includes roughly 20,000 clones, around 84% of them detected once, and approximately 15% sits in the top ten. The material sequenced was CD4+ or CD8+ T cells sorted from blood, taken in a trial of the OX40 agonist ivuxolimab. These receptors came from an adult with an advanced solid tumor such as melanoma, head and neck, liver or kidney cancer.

DNA of the CDR3: TGTGCCAGCAGCTCGACAGGCGGATACAGGGCTGACACTGAAGCTTTCTTT. This encodes CASSSTGGYRADTEAFF. This chain links TRBV7-2 with TRBJ1-1; maybe TRBD1 (6 bases). The CDR3 consists of 17 residues. Germline assignment: CDR1 SGHTA and CDR2 FQGNSA. Deletions cut 4 bases from V and 3 bases from J, with 21 bases between. The full variable domain, rest sourced from reference TRBV7-2 and TRBJ1-1, is GAGVSQSPSNKVTEKGKDVELRCDPISGHTALYWYRQSLGQGLEFLIYFQGNSAPDKSGLPSDRFSAERTGGSVSTLTIQRTQQEDSAVYLCASSSTGGYRADTEAFFGQGTRLTVV.

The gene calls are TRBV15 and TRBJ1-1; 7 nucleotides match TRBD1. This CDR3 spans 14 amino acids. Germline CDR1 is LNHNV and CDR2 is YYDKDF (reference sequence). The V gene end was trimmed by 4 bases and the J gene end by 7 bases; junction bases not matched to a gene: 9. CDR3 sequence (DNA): TGTGCCACCAGCACGTCCCGGGACAGTCTTGAAGCTTTCTTT. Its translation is CATSTSRDSLEAFF.

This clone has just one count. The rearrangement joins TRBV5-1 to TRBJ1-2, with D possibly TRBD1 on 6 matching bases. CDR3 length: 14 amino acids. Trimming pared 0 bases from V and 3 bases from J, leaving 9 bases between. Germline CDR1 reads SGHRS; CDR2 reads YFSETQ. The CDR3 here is CASSLGGADYGYTF. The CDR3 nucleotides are TGCGCCAGCAGCTTGGGGGGGGCCGACTATGGCTACACCTTC. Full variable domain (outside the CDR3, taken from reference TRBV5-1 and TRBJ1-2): KAGVTQTPRYLIKTRGQQVTLSCSPISGHRSVSWYQQTPGQGLQFLFEYFSETQRNKGNFPGRFSGRQFSNSRSEMNVSTLELGDSALYLCASSLGGADYGYTFGSGTRLTVV.

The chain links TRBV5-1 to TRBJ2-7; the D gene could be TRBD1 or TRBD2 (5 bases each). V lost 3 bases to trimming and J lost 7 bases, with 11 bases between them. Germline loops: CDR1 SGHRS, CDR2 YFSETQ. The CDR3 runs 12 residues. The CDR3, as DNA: TGCGCCAGCAGCTGGGACCTTGAGGAGCAGTACTTC. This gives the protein CASSWDLEEQYF.

The CDR3 bases are TGTGCCGGACAGGGGCCGAACACTGAAGCTTTCTTT. Residues: CAGQGPNTEAFF. The genes are TRBV28 and TRBJ1-1, with 9 bases that match TRBD1. This CDR3 contains 12 residues. Per germline, CDR1 MDHEN and CDR2 SYDVKM. Unmatched junction bases numbered 2, after V lost 11 bases and J lost 1 base.

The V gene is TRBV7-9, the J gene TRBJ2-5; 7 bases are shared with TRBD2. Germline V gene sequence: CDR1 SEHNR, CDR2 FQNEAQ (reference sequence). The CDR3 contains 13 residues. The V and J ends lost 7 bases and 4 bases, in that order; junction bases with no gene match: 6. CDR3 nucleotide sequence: TGTGCCAGCATGCCGGCGGGGGTAGAGACCCAGTACTTC. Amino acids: CASMPAGVETQYF.

The CDR3 DNA is TGCGCCAGCAGCCAAGAGAGAAAGGGGGCGAGGGACACTGAAGCTTTCTTT. It yields the protein CASSQERKGARDTEAFF. The chain carries TRBV4-1 and TRBJ1-1; 7 positions agree with TRBD1. Germline trimming cut 0 bases from V and 3 bases from J; bases unmatched to any gene: 10. The CDR3 sequence is 17 residues long. Per germline, CDR1 MGHRA and CDR2 YSYEKL.

CDR3 nucleotides: TGCGCCAGCAGCTTGGACCCAGCGGGAGAGACCCAGTACTTC. It translates to CASSLDPAGETQYF. The chain uses TRBV5-1 and TRBJ2-5; D may be TRBD2 (6 bases). Germline V gene sequence: CDR1 SGHRS, CDR2 YFSETQ. This CDR3 has 14 residues. V gave up 0 bases and J gave up 4 bases, with 10 bases separating them. The full variable domain, with the rest looked up from reference TRBV5-1 and TRBJ2-5, is KAGVTQTPRYLIKTRGQQVTLSCSPISGHRSVSWYQQTPGQGLQFLFEYFSETQRNKGNFPGRFSGRQFSNSRSEMNVSTLELGDSALYLCASSLDPAGETQYFGPGTRLLVL.

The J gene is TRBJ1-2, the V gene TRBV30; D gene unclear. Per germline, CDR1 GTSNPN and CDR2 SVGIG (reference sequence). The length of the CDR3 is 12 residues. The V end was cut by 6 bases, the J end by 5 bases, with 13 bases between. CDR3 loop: CACATYPYGYTF. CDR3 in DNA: TGTGCCTGCGCGACCTACCCATATGGCTACACCTTC.

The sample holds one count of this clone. The CDR3 here is CASSFGQSYNEQFF. CDR3 nucleotide sequence: TGTGCCAGCAGTTTTGGACAATCCTACAATGAGCAGTTCTTC. The rearrangement uses TRBV28 and TRBJ2-1; D perhaps matches TRBD1 (5 bases). The CDR3 contains 14 residues. Germline-derived CDR1 and CDR2 are MDHEN and SYDVKM. Trimming took 3 bases from V and 1 from J, leaving 7 bases between them.

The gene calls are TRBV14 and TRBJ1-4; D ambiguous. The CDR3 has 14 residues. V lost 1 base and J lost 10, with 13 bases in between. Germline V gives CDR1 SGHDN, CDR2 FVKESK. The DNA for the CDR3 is TGTGCCAGCAGCCAAGGCCAAGTTGCAGCAAAACTGTTTTTT. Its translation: CASSQGQVAAKLFF.

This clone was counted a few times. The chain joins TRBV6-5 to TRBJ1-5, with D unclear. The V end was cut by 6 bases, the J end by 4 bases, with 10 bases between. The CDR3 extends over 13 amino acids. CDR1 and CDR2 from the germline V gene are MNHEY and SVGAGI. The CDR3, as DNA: TGTGCCAGCAGCCAAGGGCAAAATCAGCCCCAGCATTTT. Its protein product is CASSQGQNQPQHF.

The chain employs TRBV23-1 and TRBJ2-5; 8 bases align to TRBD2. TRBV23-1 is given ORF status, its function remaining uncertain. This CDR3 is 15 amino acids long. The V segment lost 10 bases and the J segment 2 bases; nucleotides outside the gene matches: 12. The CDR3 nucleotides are TGCGCCACAAGACGGGGCGGGGGGTATCAAGAGACCCAGTACTTC. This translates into CATRRGGGYQETQYF.

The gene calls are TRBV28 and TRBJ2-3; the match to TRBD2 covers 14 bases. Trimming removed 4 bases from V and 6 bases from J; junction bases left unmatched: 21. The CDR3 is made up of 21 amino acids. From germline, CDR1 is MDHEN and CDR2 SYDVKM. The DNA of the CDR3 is TGTGCCAGCAGTTCCACCCCCCACGGGAGACTAGCGGGAGGGTTTACCGATACGCAGTATTTT. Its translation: CASSSTPHGRLAGGFTDTQYF.

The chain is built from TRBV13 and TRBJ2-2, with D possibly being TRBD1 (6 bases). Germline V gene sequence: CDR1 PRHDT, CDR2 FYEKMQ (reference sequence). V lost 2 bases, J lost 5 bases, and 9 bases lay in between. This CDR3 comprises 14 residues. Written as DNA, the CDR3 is TGTGCCAGCAGCTTACAGGGGCCTACCGGGGAGCTGTTTTTT. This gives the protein CASSLQGPTGELFF. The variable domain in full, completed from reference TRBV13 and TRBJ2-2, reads AAGVIQSPRHLIKEKRETATLKCYPIPRHDTVYWYQQGPGQDPQFLISFYEKMQSDKGSIPDRFSAQQFSDYHSELNMSSLELGDSALYFCASSLQGPTGELFFGEGSRLTVL.

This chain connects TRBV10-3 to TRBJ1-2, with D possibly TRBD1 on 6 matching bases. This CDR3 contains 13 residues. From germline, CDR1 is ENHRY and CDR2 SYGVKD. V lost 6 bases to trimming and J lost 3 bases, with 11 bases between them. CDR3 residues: CAIRGAGDYGYTF. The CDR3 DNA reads TGTGCCATCAGGGGCGCAGGGGACTATGGCTACACCTTC.

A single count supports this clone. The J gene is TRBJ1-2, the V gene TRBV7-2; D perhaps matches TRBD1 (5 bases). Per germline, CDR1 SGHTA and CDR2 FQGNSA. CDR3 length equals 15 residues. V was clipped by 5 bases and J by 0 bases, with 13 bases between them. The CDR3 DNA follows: TGTGCCAGCAGCCAACGATCGGGGGCTAACTATGGCTACACCTTC. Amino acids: CASSQRSGANYGYTF.

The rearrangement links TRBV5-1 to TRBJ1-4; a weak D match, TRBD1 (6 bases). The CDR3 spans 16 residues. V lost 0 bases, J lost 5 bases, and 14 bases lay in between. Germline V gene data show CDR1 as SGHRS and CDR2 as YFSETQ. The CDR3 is CASSLDAGTLNEKLFF. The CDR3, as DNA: TGCGCCAGCAGCTTGGACGCCGGGACACTAAATGAAAAACTGTTTTTT.

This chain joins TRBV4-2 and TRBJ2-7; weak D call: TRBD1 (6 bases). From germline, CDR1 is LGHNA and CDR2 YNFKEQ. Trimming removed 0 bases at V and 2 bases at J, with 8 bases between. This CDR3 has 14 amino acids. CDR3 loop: CASSQDGGPYEQYF. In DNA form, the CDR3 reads TGTGCCAGCAGCCAAGATGGGGGCCCCTACGAGCAGTACTTC.

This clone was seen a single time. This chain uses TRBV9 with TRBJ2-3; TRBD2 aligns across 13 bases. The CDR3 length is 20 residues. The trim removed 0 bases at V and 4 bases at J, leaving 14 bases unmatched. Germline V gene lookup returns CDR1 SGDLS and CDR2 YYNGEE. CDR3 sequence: CASSVAGTSGGAMRADTQYF. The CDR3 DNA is TGTGCCAGCAGCGTAGCTGGTACTAGCGGGGGGGCGATGCGGGCAGATACGCAGTATTTT.

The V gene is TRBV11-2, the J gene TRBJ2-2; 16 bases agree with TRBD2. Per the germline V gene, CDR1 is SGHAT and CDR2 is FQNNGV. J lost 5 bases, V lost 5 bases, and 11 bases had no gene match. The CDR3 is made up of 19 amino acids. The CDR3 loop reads CASSPYYPGLAGGTGELFF. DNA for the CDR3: TGTGCCAGCAGCCCGTACTATCCGGGACTAGCGGGAGGGACCGGGGAGCTGTTTTTT.

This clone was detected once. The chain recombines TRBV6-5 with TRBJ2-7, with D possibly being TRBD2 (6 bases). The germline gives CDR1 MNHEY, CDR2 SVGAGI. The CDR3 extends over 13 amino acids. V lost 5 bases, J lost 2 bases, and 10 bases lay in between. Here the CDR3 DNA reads TGTGCCAGCAGTGAGGGACTGGCCTACGAGCAGTACTTC. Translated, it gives CASSEGLAYEQYF.